This TCR beta chain was recorded in a study of blood T cell repertoires in COVID-19. The overall study: Nucleic acid was either cDNA or gDNA, and it came from T cells, B-cell-depleted T cells, or PBMCs.

The V and J ends lost 0 bases and 0 bases, in that order; junction bases with no gene match: 8. The CDR3 is 18 amino acids. Looked up from germline, CDR1 is SGHRS and CDR2 is YFSETQ. Participants were aged about 18 to 89 years from roughly 25 US areas. Participants had their cohort set by participant-reported clinical history. TCRdb's table, derived via immunoSEQ multiplex PCR, lists solely in-frame clones and lacks some. Among 250,000 or so clones listed, roughly 90% were seen once. J is TRBJ1-3 and V is TRBV5-1, with 8 positions matching TRBD1. Specimen: PBMCs or T cells enriched from blood (not recorded which). The sequence came from a woman in her twenties or thirties with acute COVID-19. This chain's CDR3 is CASSLGGTGVYSGNTIYF. The CDR3 DNA reads as TGCGCCAGCAGCTTGGGAGGGACAGGCGTATACTCTGGAAACACCATATATTTT.